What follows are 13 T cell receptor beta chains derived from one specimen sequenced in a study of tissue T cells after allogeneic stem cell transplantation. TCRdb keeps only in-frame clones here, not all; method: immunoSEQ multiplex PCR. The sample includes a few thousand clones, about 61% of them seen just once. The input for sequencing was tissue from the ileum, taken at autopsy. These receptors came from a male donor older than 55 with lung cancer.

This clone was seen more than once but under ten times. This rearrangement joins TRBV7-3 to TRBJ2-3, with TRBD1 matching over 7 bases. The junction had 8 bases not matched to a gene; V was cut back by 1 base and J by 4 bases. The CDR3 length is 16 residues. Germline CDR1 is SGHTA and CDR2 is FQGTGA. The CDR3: CASSLNPRGTADTQYF. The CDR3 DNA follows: TGTGCCAGCAGCTTAAACCCCAGGGGGACGGCAGATACGCAGTATTTT.

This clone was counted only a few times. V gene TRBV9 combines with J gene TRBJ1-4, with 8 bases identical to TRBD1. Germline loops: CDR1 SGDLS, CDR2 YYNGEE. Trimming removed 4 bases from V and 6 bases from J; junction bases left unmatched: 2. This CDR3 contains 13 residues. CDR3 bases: TGTGCCAGCAGCACCAGGGGGCATGAAAAACTGTTTTTT. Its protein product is CASSTRGHEKLFF.

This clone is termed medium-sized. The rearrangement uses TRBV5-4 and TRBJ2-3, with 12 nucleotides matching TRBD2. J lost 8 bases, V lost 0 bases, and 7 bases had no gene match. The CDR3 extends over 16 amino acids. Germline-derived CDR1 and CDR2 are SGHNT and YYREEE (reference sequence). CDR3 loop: CASSLESSGGAGTQYF. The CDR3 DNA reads TGTGCCAGCAGCTTGGAGTCTAGCGGGGGGGCGGGTACGCAGTATTTT.

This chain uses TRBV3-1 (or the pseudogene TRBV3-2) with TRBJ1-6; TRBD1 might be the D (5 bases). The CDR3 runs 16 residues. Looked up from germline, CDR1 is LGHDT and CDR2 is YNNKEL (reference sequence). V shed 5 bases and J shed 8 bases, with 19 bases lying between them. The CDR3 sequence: CASSSSGVLGDSPLHF. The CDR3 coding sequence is TGTGCCAGCAGCTCCTCGGGGGTTTTAGGCGATTCACCCCTCCACTTT.

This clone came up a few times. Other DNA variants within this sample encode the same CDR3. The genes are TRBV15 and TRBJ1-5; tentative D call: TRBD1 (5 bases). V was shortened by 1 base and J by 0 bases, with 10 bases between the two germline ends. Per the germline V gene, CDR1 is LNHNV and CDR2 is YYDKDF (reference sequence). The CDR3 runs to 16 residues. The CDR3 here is CATSRGAGNSNQPQHF. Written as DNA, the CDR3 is TGTGCCACCAGCAGAGGAGCAGGGAATAGCAATCAGCCCCAGCATTTT.

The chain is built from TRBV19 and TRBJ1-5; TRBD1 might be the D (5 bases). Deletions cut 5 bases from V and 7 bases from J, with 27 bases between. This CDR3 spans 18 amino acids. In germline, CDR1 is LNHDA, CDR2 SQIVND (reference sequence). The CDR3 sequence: CASSPPSLRGNHGQPQHF. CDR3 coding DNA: TGTGCCAGTAGTCCCCCATCCCTACGGGGCAATCATGGGCAGCCCCAGCATTTT.

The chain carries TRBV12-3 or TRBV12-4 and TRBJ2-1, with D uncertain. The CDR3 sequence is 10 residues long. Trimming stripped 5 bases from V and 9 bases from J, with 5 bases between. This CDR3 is CASSLSEQFF. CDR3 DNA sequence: TGTGCCAGCAGTCTCAGTGAGCAGTTCTTC.

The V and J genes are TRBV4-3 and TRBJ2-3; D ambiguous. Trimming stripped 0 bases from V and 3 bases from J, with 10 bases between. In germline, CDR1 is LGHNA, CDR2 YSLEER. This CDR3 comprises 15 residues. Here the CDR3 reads CASSQDLWLTDTQYF. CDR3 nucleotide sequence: TGCGCCAGCAGCCAAGATCTTTGGTTGACAGATACGCAGTATTTT.

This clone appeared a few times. The CDR3 sequence: CATSRDFPAQGNTIYF. CDR3 nucleotides: TGTGCCACCAGCAGAGATTTCCCAGCCCAGGGAAACACCATATATTTT. The chain recombines TRBV15 with TRBJ1-3, with D unclear. V was cut by 0 bases and J by 4 bases, with 13 bases left in between. The CDR3 length is 16 residues. Germline loops: CDR1 LNHNV, CDR2 YYDKDF (reference sequence).

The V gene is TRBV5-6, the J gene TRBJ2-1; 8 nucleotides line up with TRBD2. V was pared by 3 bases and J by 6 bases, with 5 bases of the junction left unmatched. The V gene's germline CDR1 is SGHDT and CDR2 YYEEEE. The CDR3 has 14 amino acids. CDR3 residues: CASSSGLAPNEQFF. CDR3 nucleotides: TGTGCCAGCAGCTCAGGACTAGCCCCCAATGAGCAGTTCTTC.

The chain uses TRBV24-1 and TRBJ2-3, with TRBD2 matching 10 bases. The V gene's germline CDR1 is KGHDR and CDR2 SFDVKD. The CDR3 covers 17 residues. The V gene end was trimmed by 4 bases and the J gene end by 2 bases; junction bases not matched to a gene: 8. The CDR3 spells CATSDPLAGADTDTQYF. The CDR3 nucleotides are TGTGCCACCAGTGACCCTCTAGCGGGGGCCGACACAGATACGCAGTATTTT.

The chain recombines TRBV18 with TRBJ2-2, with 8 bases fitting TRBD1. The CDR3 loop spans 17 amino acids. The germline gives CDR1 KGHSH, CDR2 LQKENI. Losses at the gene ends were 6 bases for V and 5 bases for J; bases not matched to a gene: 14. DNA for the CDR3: TGTGCCAGCTCGACGGGATCATACAGGGGGAGTACCGGGGAGCTGTTTTTT. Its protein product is CASSTGSYRGSTGELFF.

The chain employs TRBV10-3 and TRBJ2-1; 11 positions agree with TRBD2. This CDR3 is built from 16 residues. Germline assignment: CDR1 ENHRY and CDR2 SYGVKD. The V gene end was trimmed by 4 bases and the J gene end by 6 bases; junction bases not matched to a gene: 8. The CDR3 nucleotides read TGTGCCATCAGTGGACCCGGGCTAGCGGGAGGCAATGAGCAGTTCTTC. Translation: CAISGPGLAGGNEQFF.